This is a list of T cell receptor beta chains from one sample in a study of blood T cells in healthy people across ages. One entry per CDR3 protein results from TCRdb running MiXCR on the 5' RACE reads. The data hold hundreds of thousands of distinct CDR3 sequences, with 22% observed a single time. Sequenced sample: blood. Every receptor here comes from a man between 65 and 85 years old in good health. Both conserved end residues are part of each CDR3. D genes are given only for firm matches. The size field is filled for only some rows; it gives once, few, many or a size class.

J gene,clone size,V gene,D gene,CDR3 DNA,CDR3 protein
TRBJ2-2,-,TRBV5-1,-,TGCGCCAGCAGCAGTAGACCAGCGGGCACCGGGGAGCTGTTTTTT,CASSSRPAGTGELFF
TRBJ1-2,few,TRBV12-3/TRBV12-4,TRBD1,TGTGCCAGCAGCGACTTGGGACAGGGGCCGGACTATGGCTACACCTTC,CASSDLGQGPDYGYTF
TRBJ1-1,-,TRBV20-1,-,TGCGGGTTCGAGACGGGTATAGGAGCTTTCTTT,CGFETGIGAFF
TRBJ2-2,-,TRBV3-1,-,TGTGCCAGCAGCCCGCAATGGGGCACCGGGGAGCTGTTTTTT,CASSPQWGTGELFF
TRBJ1-1,-,TRBV29-1,-,TGCAGCGTTGCCCGGACAGCGATGAACACTGAAGCTTTCTTT,CSVARTAMNTEAFF
TRBJ2-1,few,TRBV7-2,TRBD2,TGTGCCAGCAGCTTAGCGATCGCTAGCGGGGCCAATGAGCAGTTCTTC,CASSLAIASGANEQFF
TRBJ1-4,few,TRBV20-1,-,TGCAGTGCTAGAGGGACCCCATCGAATGAAAAACTGTTTTTT,CSARGTPSNEKLFF
TRBJ2-3,-,TRBV7-2,-,TGTGCCAGCAGCTTAGGGGGGGCTGAAGATACGCAGTATTTT,CASSLGGAEDTQYF
TRBJ2-3,many,TRBV29-1,-,TGCAGCGTTGAAGATCCCCGGGCTAGCGTAACAGATACGCAGTATTTT,CSVEDPRASVTDTQYF
TRBJ1-2,few,TRBV7-2,-,TGTGCCAGCAGCTTAGCGCGCAGGGCGAATGGCTACACCTTC,CASSLARRANGYTF
TRBJ2-1,-,TRBV6-2/TRBV6-3,-,TGTGCCAGCAGTTATGGGGTGGGTGAGCAGTTCTTC,CASSYGVGEQFF
TRBJ2-7,-,TRBV25-1,TRBD1,TGTGCCAGCAGTGAATATCTCGACCGGACAGGCTACGAGCAGTACTTC,CASSEYLDRTGYEQYF
TRBJ2-7,-,TRBV6-5,-,TGTGCCAGCAATCGGGGCCCTTACGAGCAGTACTTC,CASNRGPYEQYF